The sequence of this T cell receptor (beta chain) was determined in a study of human T cells and chemical hapten exposure. Study-wide context: Subjects had 2% DPC placed on about 2 cm by about 2 cm of upper inner arm skin for sensitization. Study results and limitations: There was a positive correlation between PT1 expanded TCR counts and patch test score. Sensitizing with DPC caused no change in TCRs above 1 in 1000 frequency.

The authors' processing: A per-sample median of roughly 96,000 TCRs was observed, with a range of roughly 20,000 to 750,000. TCRdb itself ran the RACE reads through MiXCR, one entry per CDR3 protein. These V and J calls rely on TCRdb rather than the paper's analysis. The table lists about 55,000 distinct CDR3 sequences, approximately 9.6% of them singletons. The CDR3 has 14 amino acids. V lost 10 bases and J lost 8; bases outside the gene matches: 13. In regard to this clonotype: What it binds is unknown.

This sample's time point: pre-sensitization, week 0. Treatment denoted: therapeutic diphenylcyclopropenone sensitization with weekly scalp DPC. Total RNA was isolated from unfractionated whole blood. This TCR derives from a woman aged 25 to 45 with alopecia areata. Some clones in this sample may be carry-over from other donors' samples. Here the sequenced sample was whole blood, taken in connection with sensitization to the hapten diphenylcyclopropenone (DPC). The chain combines TRBV12-3 or TRBV12-4 with TRBJ2-1; 8 nucleotides match TRBD2. CDR3 amino acids: CATAIGTSSYEQFF. CDR3 sequence (DNA): TGTGCCACCGCCATCGGGACTAGTAGCTATGAGCAGTTCTTC.